This T cell receptor beta chain was recovered during a study of early T cells in non-severe SARS-CoV-2 infection. Study-level information: Sequenced material consisted of bulk RNA (from unsorted whole blood), and chains were unpaired. Study-wide findings and caveats: The VDJdb matching leaned toward anti-spike CD8 responses and overlooked private and CD4 specificities.

Researchers tagged individual cDNA molecules with unique molecular identifiers. TCRdb reprocessed the 5' RACE reads with MiXCR, giving one entry per CDR3 protein. The profile shows around 40,000 distinct CDR3 sequences, roughly 6% of them singletons. This clonotype was counted a few times. The antigen is not known. The germline V and J ends were trimmed by 5 bases and 12 bases, with 14 bases remaining between them. Per the germline V gene, CDR1 is DFQATT and CDR2 is SNEGSKA (reference sequence). The CDR3 extends over 12 amino acids. The J gene is TRBJ1-6, the V gene TRBV20-1, with D perhaps matching TRBD1 (5 bases). The sample consisted of whole blood. The sequence derives from an adult who was a healthcare worker with PCR-confirmed SARS-CoV-2 infection or an uninfected control (not recorded which). Here the CDR3 DNA reads TGCAGTGCTCCACAAGTGGGGGAACCCCTCCACTTT. Translation: CSAPQVGEPLHF.